This T cell receptor (beta chain) comes out of a study of cytomegalovirus exposure and HLA in healthy donors. Regarding this clone: As yet, its antigen is unknown.

Study-wide points: Researchers reportedly found TCR beta sequences accurately predicted most subjects' HLA-A and HLA-B alleles. In a later analysis, TCR beta V- and J-gene trimming was associated with a missense DCLRE1C variant. Some V segments (TRBV6-2 and TRBV6-3 among them) were excluded as indistinguishable. A later analysis reportedly found fewer N-insertions in an Asian-associated ancestry cluster than the approximately 700-donor mean.

Germline CDR1 reads SGHTA; CDR2 reads FQGTGA. CDR3 length: 14 amino acids. V was trimmed by 5 bases and J by 1 base, leaving 10 bases between them. The primer mix had 60 Vbeta and 13 Jbeta primers. Assay: immunoSEQ multiplex PCR; the TCRdb copy retains only in-frame clones and omits some. The table lists about 92,000 clones, around 77% of them singletons. V is TRBV7-3 and J is TRBJ2-3; the D gene is possibly TRBD2 (5 bases). What was sequenced was PBMCs. This clonotype was obtained from a man aged 45 to 65 in good health and CMV-seropositive. The CDR3 is CASSKGLGTDTQYF. The CDR3 region has the DNA TGTGCCAGCAGCAAAGGACTGGGCACAGATACGCAGTATTTT.